What follows are 26 T cell receptor beta chains derived from one specimen sequenced in a study of T-cell memory formation after mild COVID-19. MiXCR, run by TCRdb on the 5' RACE reads, gives a single entry per CDR3 protein. The table includes 84,000 or so distinct CDR3 sequences, approximately 13% detected once. The sequencing sample was made of PBMCs or a T cell subset sorted from them (not recorded which). The receptors were gathered from an adult woman who had mild COVID-19 (a few samples of this study predate the infection). Cell type and time point are not known.

This clonotype was seen a few times. The chain's CDR3 is CASSTGVAYEQYF. CDR3 nucleotides: TGTGCCAGCAGCACAGGGGTGGCGTACGAGCAGTACTTC. This chain connects TRBV12-3 or TRBV12-4 to TRBJ2-7, with 7 bases that match TRBD1. J was trimmed by 4 bases and V by 6 bases; bases with no gene match: 6. The CDR3 consists of 13 residues.

The sample holds a few counts of this clonotype. The chain employs TRBV7-9 and TRBJ2-1; D remains unclear. V was pared by 5 bases and J by 4 bases, with 18 bases between. This CDR3 is 16 amino acids long. Germline V gene lookup returns CDR1 SEHNR and CDR2 FQNEAQ (reference sequence). The CDR3 loop is CASSPPETDRYNEQFF. CDR3 in DNA: TGTGCCAGCAGCCCTCCCGAGACTGACCGTTACAATGAGCAGTTCTTC. Together with reference TRBV7-9 and TRBJ2-1, the CDR3 gives the full variable domain: DTGVSQNPRHKITKRGQNVTFRCDPISEHNRLYWYRQTLGQGPEFLTYFQNEAQLEKSRLLSDRFSAERPKGSFSTLEIQRTEQGDSAMYLCASSPPETDRYNEQFFGPGTRLTVL.

The chain employs TRBV24-1 and TRBJ2-3, with 8 bases that match TRBD2. Germline CDR1 is KGHDR and CDR2 is SFDVKD. The CDR3 has 15 residues. V lost 5 bases and J lost 3; bases outside the gene matches: 6. The CDR3 here is CATSVGTSGTDTQYF. The CDR3 region has the DNA TGTGCCACCAGTGTCGGGACTAGTGGGACAGATACGCAGTATTTT.

This clonotype came up many times. This chain connects TRBV6-2 or TRBV6-3 to TRBJ2-3; 14 nucleotides line up with TRBD2. CDR1 MNHEY and CDR2 SVGEGT come from the germline V gene. CDR3 size: 16 residues. The junction had 6 bases not matched to a gene; V was cut back by 6 bases and J by 4 bases. The CDR3 DNA follows: TGTGCCAGCAGAAAGATGGGACTAGCGGGAGCAGATACGCAGTATTTT. It yields the protein CASRKMGLAGADTQYF.

This clonotype was seen many times. The chain has TRBV6-2 or TRBV6-3 and TRBJ2-4, with unresolved D. Trimming removed 5 bases from V and 9 bases from J, with 11 bases in between. CDR3 length: 12 amino acids. Looked up from germline, CDR1 is MNHEY and CDR2 is SVGEGT. CDR3 sequence reads: CASSPALVIQYF. CDR3 nucleotide sequence: TGTGCCAGCAGTCCCGCGTTGGTCATTCAGTACTTC.

This clonotype has more than one count but fewer than ten. V is TRBV7-2 and J is TRBJ1-2; D might be TRBD1 (5 bases). Germline assignment: CDR1 SGHTA and CDR2 FQGNSA. Trimming took 4 bases from V and 3 from J, leaving 12 bases between them. There are 14 residues in the CDR3. The CDR3 sequence: CASSSMGVDYGYTF. The CDR3, as DNA: TGTGCCAGCAGCTCGATGGGGGTCGACTATGGCTACACCTTC.

CDR3 loop: CASSPRDRGHEQYF. The CDR3 region has the DNA TGTGCCAGTAGTCCCCGGGACAGGGGCCACGAGCAGTACTTC. The J gene is TRBJ2-7, the V gene TRBV19; 10 positions agree with TRBD1. Germline lookup yields CDR1 LNHDA and CDR2 SQIVND (reference sequence). V gave up 5 bases and J gave up 5 bases; unmatched junction bases: 6. The CDR3 has 14 amino acids.

This clonotype was seen more than once but under ten times. The rearrangement joins TRBV5-5 to TRBJ2-7; no firm D call. The CDR3 spans 13 residues. Trimming pared 0 bases from V and 2 bases from J, leaving 6 bases between. Looked up from germline, CDR1 is SGHKS and CDR2 is YYEKEE (reference sequence). This CDR3 is CASSLDIAYEQYF. CDR3 in DNA: TGTGCCAGCAGCTTGGACATCGCCTACGAGCAGTACTTC.

J is TRBJ2-3 and V is TRBV15, with TRBD1 as a possible D gene (6 bases). The CDR3 contains 17 residues. CDR1 LNHNV and CDR2 YYDKDF come from the germline V gene (reference sequence). V was shortened by 0 bases and J by 0 bases, with 13 bases between the two germline ends. DNA of the CDR3: TGTGCCACCAGCAGAGATCCCTCAGGGGTAAGCACAGATACGCAGTATTTT. It yields the protein CATSRDPSGVSTDTQYF.

The chain employs TRBV11-2 and TRBJ2-1; 7 bases are shared with TRBD1. The CDR3 has 15 amino acids. V shed 2 bases and J 2 bases; nucleotides not matched to a gene: 3. The V gene's germline CDR1 is SGHAT and CDR2 FQNNGV. The CDR3 bases are TGTGCCAGCAGCTTACCGGGACAGACCTACAATGAGCAGTTCTTC. Its protein is CASSLPGQTYNEQFF. Using reference TRBV11-2 and TRBJ2-1 for the parts outside the CDR3, the full variable domain is EAGVAQSPRYKIIEKRQSVAFWCNPISGHATLYWYQQILGQGPKLLIQFQNNGVVDDSQLPKDRFSAERLKGVDSTLKIQPAKLEDSAVYLCASSLPGQTYNEQFFGPGTRLTVL.

This chain connects TRBV7-6 to TRBJ2-1; 12 bases map to TRBD2. The CDR3 totals 15 residues. Germline-derived CDR1 and CDR2 are SGHVS and FNYEAQ. J lost 6 bases, V lost 5 bases, and 5 bases had no gene match. CDR3 in amino acids: CASSGTSGLGNEQFF. The CDR3 DNA reads as TGTGCCAGCAGCGGGACTAGCGGGCTCGGCAATGAGCAGTTCTTC.

This chain joins TRBV9 and TRBJ1-1; tentative D call: TRBD1 (5 bases). V lost 0 bases, J lost 5 bases, and 14 bases lay in between. CDR1 SGDLS and CDR2 YYNGEE come from the germline V gene. The CDR3 is made up of 15 amino acids. CDR3 loop: CASSVGRDQWTEAFF. The CDR3 nucleotides are TGTGCCAGCAGCGTAGGCAGGGATCAGTGGACTGAAGCTTTCTTT. The whole variable domain, filled in from reference TRBV9 and TRBJ1-1, reads DSGVTQTPKHLITATGQRVTLRCSPRSGDLSVYWYQQSLDQGLQFLIQYYNGEERAKGNILERFSAQQFPDLHSELNLSSLELGDSALYFCASSVGRDQWTEAFFGQGTRLTVV.

CDR3 sequence: CASSPSGSSTDTQYF. The CDR3 region has the DNA TGTGCCAGCTCACCCTCCGGGTCAAGCACAGATACGCAGTATTTT. The chain employs TRBV18 and TRBJ2-3; the D is unclear. V dropped 3 bases and J dropped 0 bases, with 10 bases sitting between them. CDR1 is KGHSH and CDR2 is LQKENI in the germline V gene. This CDR3 has 15 amino acids.

This clonotype appeared a few times. The chain recombines TRBV29-1 with TRBJ2-7; weak D call: TRBD1 (6 bases). The V end lost 1 base, the J end lost 3 bases, and 19 bases lay between the germline ends. Germline CDR1 is SQVTM and CDR2 is ANQGSEA. This CDR3 contains 16 residues. CDR3 residues: CSVEGIGQKERYEQYF. In DNA, the CDR3 is TGCAGCGTTGAAGGAATAGGACAGAAAGAACGCTACGAGCAGTACTTC.

This clonotype was counted between two and nine times. In nucleotides, the CDR3 is TGCGCCAGCAGCCCCACGTCAGGCTTTGGGGCCAACGTCCTGACTTTC. It yields the protein CASSPTSGFGANVLTF. The chain uses TRBV4-1 and TRBJ2-6; D is undetermined. V dropped 4 bases and J dropped 3 bases, with 13 bases sitting between them. Germline CDR1 and CDR2: MGHRA and YSYEKL. The CDR3 is 16 residues long.

The chain joins TRBV7-8 to TRBJ2-7; D is undetermined. Germline CDR1 and CDR2: SGHVS and FQNEAQ. The CDR3 has 11 amino acids. V dropped 5 bases and J dropped 7 bases, with 9 bases sitting between them. The CDR3 sequence is CASSPRREQYF. CDR3 DNA sequence: TGTGCCAGCAGCCCCCGTCGGGAGCAGTACTTC.

This chain uses TRBV12-3 or TRBV12-4 with TRBJ2-5, with 8 nucleotides matching TRBD2. Trimming cost V 8 bases and J 6 bases; bases outside gene matches: 8. The CDR3 loop spans 13 amino acids. CDR3 in DNA: TGTGCCAGCGGTAGCGGGATAAGGCAGACCCAGTACTTC. Translated: CASGSGIRQTQYF.

This clonotype was counted only a few times. The chain combines TRBV6-2 or TRBV6-3 with TRBJ2-5, with TRBD2 as a possible D gene (5 bases). This CDR3 spans 12 amino acids. V lost 5 bases and J lost 6, with 10 bases in between. Germline-derived CDR1 and CDR2 are MNHEY and SVGEGT. CDR3 DNA sequence: TGTGCCAGCAGTGAGGGTGAGAAGACCCAGTACTTC. This translates into CASSEGEKTQYF.

This clonotype has a handful of counts. The chain links TRBV5-1 to TRBJ2-7, with 8 bases lining up with TRBD1. The CDR3 contains 14 residues. Per germline, CDR1 SGHRS and CDR2 YFSETQ. J gave up 3 bases and V 6 bases, and 8 bases lay outside the gene matches. This CDR3 reads CASTPPDRVYEQYF. For the CDR3, the DNA is TGCGCCAGCACCCCACCGGACAGGGTCTACGAGCAGTACTTC. The variable domain in full, completed from reference TRBV5-1 and TRBJ2-7, reads KAGVTQTPRYLIKTRGQQVTLSCSPISGHRSVSWYQQTPGQGLQFLFEYFSETQRNKGNFPGRFSGRQFSNSRSEMNVSTLELGDSALYLCASTPPDRVYEQYFGPGTRLTVT.

The CDR3 protein is CASSTGLAGSSYEQYF. The CDR3 DNA is TGTGCCAGCAGCACGGGACTAGCGGGGAGCTCCTACGAGCAGTACTTC. The chain carries TRBV6-5 and TRBJ2-7; 13 bases line up with TRBD2. The germline V gene encodes CDR1 MNHEY and CDR2 SVGAGI. V shed 6 bases, J shed 0 bases, and the junction held 5 bases outside the gene matches. The CDR3 is 16 amino acids.

This clonotype has only a few counts. The chain combines TRBV27 with TRBJ2-3; D ambiguous. CDR3 length equals 16 residues. V was clipped by 6 bases and J by 1 base, with 17 bases between them. CDR1 and CDR2 (germline): MNHEY, SMNVEV (reference sequence). The CDR3 loop is CASSDLKVSGTDTQYF. The CDR3 coding sequence is TGTGCCAGCAGCGACCTCAAAGTTTCTGGCACAGATACGCAGTATTTT.

This clonotype came up many times. The rearrangement links TRBV7-6 to TRBJ2-7; D may be TRBD2 (7 bases). Germline CDR1 is SGHVS and CDR2 is FNYEAQ. V lost 4 bases to trimming and J lost 3 bases, with 13 bases between them. The CDR3 runs 14 residues. The CDR3 loop reads CASSSGGQYYEQYF. The CDR3 DNA sequence: TGTGCCAGCAGCTCCGGGGGGCAGTACTACGAGCAGTACTTC.

The chain combines TRBV12-3 or TRBV12-4 with TRBJ1-5, with D uncertain. V shed 6 bases and J shed 4 bases, with 10 bases lying between them. The CDR3 runs to 13 residues. CDR3 sequence reads: CASSPQSNQPQHF. CDR3 coding DNA: TGTGCCAGCAGCCCCCAATCGAATCAGCCCCAGCATTTT.

The chain uses TRBV7-2 and TRBJ2-3; the D is unclear. There are 14 residues in the CDR3. In germline, CDR1 is SGHTA, CDR2 FQGNSA. V dropped 1 base and J dropped 2 bases, with 7 bases sitting between them. DNA for the CDR3: TGTGCCAGCAGCTTAGGATACTTCACAGATACGCAGTATTTT. This encodes CASSLGYFTDTQYF.

This clonotype has just a few counts. The chain couples TRBV5-4 to TRBJ2-7; the D is unclear. This CDR3 comprises 12 residues. Trimming cost V 6 bases and J 1 base, with 8 bases left between them. Germline loops: CDR1 SGHNT, CDR2 YYREEE (reference sequence). The CDR3 nucleotides are TGTGCCAGCACCCGCCGATCCTACGAGCAGTACTTC. Its translation is CASTRRSYEQYF.

There are a few counts of this clonotype. V gene TRBV4-2 combines with J gene TRBJ2-1; possible D gene TRBD2, 6 bases. Germline V gene data show CDR1 as LGHNA and CDR2 as YNFKEQ. The V end lost 5 bases, the J end lost 5 bases, and 10 bases lay between the germline ends. There are 13 residues in the CDR3. CDR3 coding DNA: TGTGCCAGCAGCAGCGGGTCAAACAATGAGCAGTTCTTC. This sequence encodes CASSSGSNNEQFF.